This T cell receptor beta chain is from a study of T cell responses to AZD1222 COVID-19 vaccine. As regards this clone: The antigen is unknown.

The CDR3 consists of 16 residues. Germline V lookup: CDR1 SGHNT, CDR2 YYREEE (reference sequence). V lost 4 bases, J lost 5 bases, and 7 bases stayed unmatched. The study's findings and limits: Once two AZD1222 doses were given, Spike-specific TCR breadth and depth went up. White British ancestry dominated among donors, who included more females, and clonal diversity was possibly underestimated. Researchers took repertoire samples only after the peak T cell response had come. Regions 160-218 and 743-854 held dominance among vaccine-associated CD4 TCRs, which spanned spike.

Method: immunoSEQ multiplex PCR; TCRdb's copy keeps in-frame clones and lacks some. The sample has about 100,000 clones; approximately 86% are singletons. The source material was peripheral blood, sampled 28 days after the second dose of the MenACWY control vaccine. This clonotype was obtained from an adult who received the MenACWY meningococcal vaccine as a control. The J gene is TRBJ2-1, the V gene TRBV5-4; 12 positions match TRBD2. CDR3 nucleotides: TGTGCCAGCAGCGGAATACTAGCGGGGGGAAACAATGAGCAGTTCTTC. This gives the protein CASSGILAGGNNEQFF.